The sample holds many counts of the clone carrying this T cell receptor (beta chain). This entry belongs to a study of regulatory T cells in long-lasting Graves disease. Study-level background: Graves' patients (newly diagnosed) had been on antithyroid drugs under 3 months.

CDR3-region Arm-PCR and iRepertoire HTBI primers produced the TCR beta libraries. Each CDR3 protein is one row after TCRdb ran MiXCR on the multiplex PCR reads. The table has 400,000 to 550,000 distinct CDR3 sequences, around 15% seen once. The time point is: newly diagnosed GD, antithyroid drugs for less than 3 months. PBMC RNA was the source of the TCR library. This CDR3 contains 13 residues. Germline-derived CDR1 and CDR2 are MDHEN and SYDVKM. V lost 2 bases, J lost 5 bases, and 8 bases lay in between. This same sample was also part of a study on T cells in Graves' hyperthyroidism and ophthalmopathy.

Sequences were derived from peripheral blood mononuclear cells (PBMCs), sampled at new diagnosis, from a patient treated with antithyroid drugs. The receptor comes from a young woman with Graves disease. The J gene is TRBJ2-3, the V gene TRBV28, with D hard to call. Written as DNA, the CDR3 is TGTGCCAGCAGTTTAGCCCCCCGAGATACGCAGTATTTT. It specifies CASSLAPRDTQYF.